This T cell receptor (beta chain) was sequenced during a study of neurological immune-mediated disorders. TCRdb recomputed calls from the 5' RACE reads with MiXCR, one row per CDR3 protein. This sample yields about 71,000 distinct CDR3 sequences, of which roughly 4.8% are seen a single time; approximately 7% belongs to the top ten. Germline assignment: CDR1 DFQATT and CDR2 SNEGSKA (reference sequence). Trimming cost V 1 base and J 6 bases, with 25 bases left between them. The CDR3 runs 18 residues. This clonotype was picked up many times. This TCR was sampled from a man aged 30 to 45 with multiple sclerosis. The V call is TRBV20-1, the J call TRBJ2-1, with D possibly TRBD1 on 6 matching bases. The sequencing input was PBMCs. The CDR3 sequence is CSARGKLQGPTNPNEQFF. The CDR3 region has the DNA TGCAGTGCTAGAGGGAAATTACAGGGTCCCACAAATCCCAATGAGCAGTTCTTC.